Each of the 12 T cell receptor beta chains below was sequenced from the same sample in a study of blood T cell repertoires in COVID-19. Clones were read by immunoSEQ multiplex PCR, and TCRdb kept only the in-frame ones, dropping some. The data hold about 330,000 clones, with more than 70% observed a single time. The sequenced sample was peripheral blood. The receptors stem from a man between 18 and 29 years old who had recovered from COVID-19.

V usage is TRBV10-3 and J usage is TRBJ1-2; D gene unclear. Germline loops: CDR1 ENHRY, CDR2 SYGVKD. The CDR3 extends over 13 amino acids. Trimming took 2 bases from V and 5 from J, leaving 9 bases between them. The CDR3, as DNA: TGTGCCATCAGTGAGGAGGAAAGGTATGGCTACACCTTC. Its protein product is CAISEEERYGYTF.

The rearrangement links TRBV7-3 to TRBJ2-7, with 8 bases aligning to TRBD2. This CDR3 spans 15 amino acids. Germline V gene sequence: CDR1 SGHTA, CDR2 FQGTGA. With 5 bases clipped from V and 7 bases from J, the junction kept 13 bases outside the gene matches. As DNA, the CDR3 is TGTGCCAGCAGCCCCACGGGGGGGCCAGCGGAAGAGCAGTACTTC. The encoded protein is CASSPTGGPAEEQYF.

This chain uses TRBV27 with TRBJ2-4, with D perhaps matching TRBD1 (6 bases). The CDR3 has 15 amino acids. Germline V gene data show CDR1 as MNHEY and CDR2 as SMNVEV (reference sequence). V was shortened by 0 bases and J by 9 bases, with 15 bases between the two germline ends. CDR3 residues: CASSLSGQLNGIQYF. The CDR3 nucleotides are TGTGCCAGCAGTTTATCAGGACAGCTAAATGGCATTCAGTACTTC.

The CDR3 here is CASTLFPNGNTIYF. In DNA, the CDR3 is TGTGCCAGCACCTTATTCCCTAACGGAAACACCATATATTTT. V and J are TRBV6-5 and TRBJ1-3; no definite D call. CDR3 length: 14 amino acids. Trimming left V 7 bases short and J 4 bases short, with 14 bases between. Germline CDR1 and CDR2: MNHEY and SVGAGI.

The chain couples TRBV7-8 to TRBJ1-4, with 9 bases identical to TRBD1. The CDR3 sequence is 14 residues long. Germline CDR1 and CDR2: SGHVS and FQNEAQ. V shed 7 bases, J shed 3 bases, and the junction held 3 bases outside the gene matches. The CDR3 sequence is CASTRDRANEKLFF. Written as DNA, the CDR3 is TGTGCCAGCACCCGGGACAGGGCTAATGAAAAACTGTTTTTT.

Only one count was recorded for this clone. The chain recombines TRBV7-9 with TRBJ2-7, with 7 nucleotides matching TRBD2. The CDR3 covers 15 residues. CDR1 is SEHNR, CDR2 FQNEAQ, per germline (reference sequence). The trim removed 1 base at V and 5 bases at J, leaving 8 bases unmatched. In DNA, the CDR3 is TGTGCCAGCAGCTTAGTCGGGGGGTATAATAACGAGCAGTACTTC. It is translated as CASSLVGGYNNEQYF. Together with reference TRBV7-9 and TRBJ2-7, the CDR3 gives the full variable domain: DTGVSQNPRHKITKRGQNVTFRCDPISEHNRLYWYRQTLGQGPEFLTYFQNEAQLEKSRLLSDRFSAERPKGSFSTLEIQRTEQGDSAMYLCASSLVGGYNNEQYFGPGTRLTVT.

V and J are TRBV9 and TRBJ1-3, with 7 bases aligning to TRBD1. V lost 0 bases to trimming and J lost 7 bases; unmatched junction nucleotides: 10. Per germline, CDR1 SGDLS and CDR2 YYNGEE. The CDR3 is made up of 16 amino acids. The CDR3 nucleotides read TGTGCCAGCAGCGTAGAAATGGCCCCGACAGGGAACACCATATATTTT. Translation: CASSVEMAPTGNTIYF.

The gene calls are TRBV14 and TRBJ2-1; D unresolved. Trimming removed 6 bases from V and 9 bases from J, with 12 bases in between. The CDR3 is made up of 12 amino acids. Germline V CDR1 and CDR2: SGHDN, FVKESK. The CDR3 spells CASSPLSGEQFF. CDR3 coding DNA: TGTGCCAGCAGTCCCCTCTCGGGTGAGCAGTTCTTC.

The CDR3, as DNA: TGTGCCAGCAGCCGGGACAGGAACGAGCAGTACTTC. This encodes CASSRDRNEQYF. The genes are TRBV3-1 (or the pseudogene TRBV3-2) and TRBJ2-7, with 8 bases aligning to TRBD1. CDR1 LGHDT and CDR2 YNNKEL come from the germline V gene (reference sequence). The CDR3 is 12 amino acids. V shed 4 bases and J 5 bases; nucleotides not matched to a gene: 1.

The rearrangement links TRBV6-2 or TRBV6-3 to TRBJ2-1; D perhaps matches TRBD2 (5 bases). This CDR3 comprises 12 residues. The germline gives CDR1 MNHEY, CDR2 SVGEGT. V lost 0 bases to trimming and J lost 15 bases, with 12 bases between them. The CDR3 DNA follows: TGTGCCAGCAGTTACTCTAACCGGGAACTGTTCTTC. Amino acids: CASSYSNRELFF.

V gene TRBV3-1 (or the pseudogene TRBV3-2) combines with J gene TRBJ2-5; D remains ambiguous. This CDR3 is 14 amino acids long. V shed 6 bases and J shed 0 bases, with 11 bases lying between them. Looked up from germline, CDR1 is LGHDT and CDR2 is YNNKEL (reference sequence). CDR3: CASSYPGHQETQYF. CDR3 bases: TGTGCCAGCAGTTATCCGGGTCACCAAGAGACCCAGTACTTC.

This clone appeared a few times. Within the sample, other DNA sequences also encode this same CDR3. This sequence joins TRBV7-9 and TRBJ2-7; D uncertain. Trimming took off 5 bases at V and 1 base at J, with 6 bases between the two ends. The CDR3 consists of 12 residues. CDR1 is SEHNR, CDR2 FQNEAQ, per germline (reference sequence). CDR3 protein: CASSPRSYEQYF. CDR3 in DNA: TGTGCCAGCAGCCCCAGGTCCTACGAGCAGTACTTC.